This TCR beta chain was documented in a study of T-cell memory formation after mild COVID-19 (dated by TCRdb to the early 2020s). Describing the broader study: Most TCR sequence clusters were specific to one of the two donors. In a couple of donors, T-cell clones that expanded and contracted after mild COVID-19 were followed by sequencing TCRalpha and TCRbeta repertoires longitudinally. The cohort was made up of two young adult volunteers, one female and one male, who were previously healthy. What the authors observed across the whole study: Some responding clones were detected in pre-infection memory, suggesting pre-existing cross-reactive memory T cells joined the SARS-CoV-2 response. Clones contracting from day 15 to 85 had balanced CD4/CD8 phenotypes, while a second wave expanding from day 15 to 37 was biased towards CD4+. Contracting CD4+ clones turned up mainly in the CM and EM memory subsets, whereas EMRA was where CD8+ clones were enriched. Only a couple of mild cases were covered by the study, and larger cohorts that include severe cases with pre-infection samples were considered necessary. SARS-CoV-2 specificity was not confirmed for the second-wave clones peaking on day 37.

The CDR3, cysteine through phenylalanine, is 15 amino acids long. CDR3 DNA only is kept here, 45 bases in frame from base 1. The germline V gene gives CDR1 as SGHRS and CDR2 as YFSETQ. Ends trimmed: V by 5 bases, J by 0 bases; bases unmatched to a gene: 8. The data were produced on an Illumina NovaSeq 6000. Using 5'RACE with constant-segment primers, TCRalpha and TCRbeta cDNA libraries were constructed, with sample barcodes and unique molecular identifiers added in the process. RNA was extracted from every sample with Trizol reagent. Amplification of the libraries took two PCR steps, and the second step added a second sample barcode plus Illumina TruSeq adapters. Sequencing of libraries was performed on an Illumina NovaSeq with 2 x 150 bp paired-end reads. For the original study's pipeline: With migec v1.2.7, reads were demultiplexed and then collapsed into UMI-guided consensus sequences. With mixcr v2.1.11, UMI consensuses were aligned to TRA and TRB V and J templates and assembled into clonotypes. Clonotypes were classified as expanded or contracted when called significant by both edgeR and NoisET, with noise models trained on biological replicates. For edgeR calls, a false discovery rate-adjusted p below 0.01 and a log2 fold-change threshold of 1 were applied. As an exploratory analysis of dynamics, PCA with hierarchical clustering was applied to max-normalized trajectories of the 1000 most abundant clonotypes. The CD4 or CD8 phenotype of responding clones was assigned using the separately sequenced CD4+ and CD8+ repertoires. TCRdb took the public reads, trimmed them with fastp at Q25, ran MiXCR for clone calling and kept in-frame beta chains. Entries are consolidated by CDR3 protein sequence, retaining the most common genes and DNA. It is TCRdb's table, rather than the study itself, that gives the V and J calls and clone size. Counted in this sample were around 200,000 distinct CDR3 sequences; roughly 16% of them appeared once. The leading ten clones occupy 2% to 2.5% of the sample.

Ficoll-Paque density gradient centrifugation was used to isolate PBMCs. A word on this clonotype: The antigen it recognizes is unknown. It has no much larger one-base neighbor in the sample; base qualities were not kept.

Recombination linked TRBV5-1 to TRBJ2-7; the junction holds 7 bases that match TRBD1. The sample consisted of PBMCs or a T cell subset sorted from them (not recorded which). This TCR was recovered from an adult woman who had mild COVID-19 (a few samples of this study predate the infection). The sample titles of this study are shuffled in the database, so cell type and time point are left out; the donor was told from shared clones. The nucleotides read TGCGCCAGCAGTCCGGACAGGACCTTCTCCTACGAGCAGTACTTC. Translated, it gives CASSPDRTFSYEQYF.